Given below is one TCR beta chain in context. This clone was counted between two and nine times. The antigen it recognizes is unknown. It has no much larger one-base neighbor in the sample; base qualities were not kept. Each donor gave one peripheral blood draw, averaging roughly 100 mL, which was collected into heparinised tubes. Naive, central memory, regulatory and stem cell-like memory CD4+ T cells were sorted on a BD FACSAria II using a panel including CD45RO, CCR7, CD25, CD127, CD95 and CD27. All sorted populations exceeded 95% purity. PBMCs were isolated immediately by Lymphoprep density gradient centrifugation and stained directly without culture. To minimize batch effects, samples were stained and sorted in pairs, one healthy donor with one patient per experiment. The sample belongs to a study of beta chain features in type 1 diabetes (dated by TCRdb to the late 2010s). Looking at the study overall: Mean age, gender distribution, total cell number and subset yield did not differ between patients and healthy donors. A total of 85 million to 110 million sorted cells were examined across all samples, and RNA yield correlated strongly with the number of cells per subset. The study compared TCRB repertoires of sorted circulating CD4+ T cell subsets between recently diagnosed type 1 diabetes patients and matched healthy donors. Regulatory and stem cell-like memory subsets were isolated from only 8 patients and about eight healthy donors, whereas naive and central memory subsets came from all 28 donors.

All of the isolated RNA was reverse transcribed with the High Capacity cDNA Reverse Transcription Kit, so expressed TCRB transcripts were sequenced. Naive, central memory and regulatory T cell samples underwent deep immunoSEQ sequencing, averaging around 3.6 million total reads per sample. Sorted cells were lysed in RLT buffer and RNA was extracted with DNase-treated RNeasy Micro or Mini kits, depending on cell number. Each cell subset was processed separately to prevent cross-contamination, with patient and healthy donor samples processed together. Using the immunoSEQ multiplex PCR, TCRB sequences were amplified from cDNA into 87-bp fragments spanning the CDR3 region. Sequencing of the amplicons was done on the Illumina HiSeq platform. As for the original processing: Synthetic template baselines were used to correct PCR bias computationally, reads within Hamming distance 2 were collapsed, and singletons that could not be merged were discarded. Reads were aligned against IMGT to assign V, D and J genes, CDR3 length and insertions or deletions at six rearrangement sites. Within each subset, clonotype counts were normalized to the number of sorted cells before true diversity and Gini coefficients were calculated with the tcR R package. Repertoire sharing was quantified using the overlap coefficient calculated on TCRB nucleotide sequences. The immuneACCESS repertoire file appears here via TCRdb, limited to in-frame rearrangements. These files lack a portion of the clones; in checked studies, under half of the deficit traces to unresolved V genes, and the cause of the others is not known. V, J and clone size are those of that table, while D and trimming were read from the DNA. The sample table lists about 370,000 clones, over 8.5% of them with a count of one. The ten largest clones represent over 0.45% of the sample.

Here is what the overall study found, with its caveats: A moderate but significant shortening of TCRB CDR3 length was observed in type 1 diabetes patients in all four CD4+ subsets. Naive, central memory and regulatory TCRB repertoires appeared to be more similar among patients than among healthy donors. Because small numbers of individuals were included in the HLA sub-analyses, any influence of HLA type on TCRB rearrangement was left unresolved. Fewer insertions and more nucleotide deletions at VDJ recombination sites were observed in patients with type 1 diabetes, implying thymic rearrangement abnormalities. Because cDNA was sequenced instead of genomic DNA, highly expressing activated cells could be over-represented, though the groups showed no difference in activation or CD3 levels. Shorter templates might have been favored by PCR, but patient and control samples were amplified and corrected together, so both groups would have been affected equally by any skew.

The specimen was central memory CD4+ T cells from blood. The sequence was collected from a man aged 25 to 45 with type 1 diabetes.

CDR3 protein: CASSTDRDPPYEQYF. The base sequence is TGTGCCAGCAGTACCGACAGGGATCCCCCCTACGAGCAGTACTTC. The rearrangement joined TRBV6-5 to TRBJ2-7; a stretch of 7 junction bases matches TRBD1. Germline trimming amounts to 5 bases on V and 2 bases on J, with 9 as the count of junction bases outside the gene matches. The CDR1 and CDR2 encoded by the germline V gene are MNHEY and SVGAGI. The CDR3, from cysteine to phenylalanine, totals 15 residues. Of the read, only the CDR3 DNA is kept; its 45 bases are in frame from base 1.